The source of this T cell receptor beta chain is a study of shared clonotypes between healthy human individuals (TCRdb year 2020). Regarding the complete study: The cohort included a few men and a couple of women between 18 and 49 years of age. Per donor, leukapheresis produced somewhere between about 0.9 and 10 billion PBMCs. To increase sequencing depth and limit assay-specific biases, different laboratories used diverse techniques to prepare libraries and sequence TCR repertoires. Blood TCR repertoires of roughly 5 healthy adults were deeply sequenced to estimate repertoire size and the extent of clonotype sharing between individuals. For each donor, three plates each were used for CD4 naive and CD4 memory, two plates were used for CD8 naive, and one plate was used for CD8 memory.

TCR CDR3 regions were amplified from genomic DNA by multiplex PCR using the deep immunoSEQ assay. Extracted genomic DNA from each cell subset was distributed evenly across all wells of several immunoSEQ 96-well plates, and each plate was treated as a replicate. For sorted subsets, about 210 ng of genomic DNA, equivalent to 25,000 to 35,000 T cell genomes, went into each replicate PCR. Purified libraries were measured with a Qubit 3.0 fluorometer, size-checked on a Bioanalyzer 2100, and measured again with the KAPA Library Quantification kit. Every immunoSEQ 96-well plate was sequenced on a dedicated single-read 150-cycle Illumina NextSeq 550 flow cell. The paper's data handling went like this. Because the immunoSEQ output included only junctional sequences and no quality scores, the filtering could not be the same as the filtering used for full-length reads. To assign V/J genes and CDR3, sequences were annotated using PyIR, a Python wrapper for IgBLAST v1.9, with IMGT germline references. Reads with weak V/J assignments (E-value above 1e-6), missing CDR3, stop codons, out-of-frame junctions, or ambiguous translated residues were removed. V3J clonotypes were defined as sequences sharing the same inferred V gene, J gene, and CDR3 amino acid sequence. To compute the percentage overlap between repertoires, the number of shared unique clonotypes was divided by the size of the smaller repertoire. Three approaches were used to assess repertoire richness: RTK rarefaction, the Chao1 estimator, and Recon v2.1 estimates of unobserved clonotypes. Generation probabilities were computed with OLGA for all TCRbeta clonotypes obtained by the gDNA method from a few donors. TCRdb stores this immuneACCESS table with in-frame sequences only. Part of the clones is absent; in the studies checked, under half of the shortfall reflects unresolved V genes, and no reason is known for the rest. V and J calls and clone size come straight from that table; D and trimming were deduced from the DNA. Recorded for this sample are some 2,000,000 clones; around 95% of them occurred a single time. The leading ten clones occupy 0.13% of the sample.

Donors were healthy HIV-negative adults with no recently reported acute infections or vaccinations. Every donor was a Caucasian adult residing in Nashville, Tennessee, USA. Magnetic negative selection was used to enrich CD4+ T cells, after which naive cells were positively selected on CD45RA and the negative fraction became the memory subset. Blood was obtained by leukapheresis, after which PBMCs were separated by Ficoll-Histopaque density gradient centrifugation and cryopreserved in liquid nitrogen vapor phase. Analytical flow cytometry was used to check the purity and quantity of every magnetically sorted T cell population. Each sorted fraction had its genomic DNA isolated and then quantified by UV absorbance on a Nanodrop 2000c. Comment on this clone: Its cognate antigen has yet to be identified. No per-base quality is available; no much larger clone lies one base away.

Measured from the cysteine to the phenylalanine, the CDR3 is 14 residues long. Solely the CDR3 DNA is kept, with 42 bases framed from the first base. From the germline V gene, CDR1 is MNHEY and CDR2 is SVGAGI. Germline trimming amounts to 5 bases on V and 8 bases on J, with 7 as the count of junction bases outside the gene matches. Study-level results and caveats: Estimated clonotype richness was generally larger for naive than for memory subsets. Pairwise subsampling led to the expectation that sequencing depth would affect the degree of clonotype sharing among donors. About 4.5% of naive CD4, around 3.5% of naive CD8, about 2.5% of memory CD4, and about 0.4% of memory CD8 clonotypes were shared across several donors. Compared with non-shared clonotypes, clonotypes shared by all four sorted-subset donors had higher generation probabilities. The small number of donors limited the genetic and exposure-history diversity represented. Sampling was limited to blood, and TCR repertoires in tissue likely differ from TCR repertoires in blood. Incomplete sequencing was indicated by rarefaction of sorted-subset datasets, despite the large sequencing depth.

The origin of this receptor is a man aged 18 to 29 in good health. Sample: naive CD4+ T cells sorted from blood. According to the study, the label for this sample's cell subset or site signals: CD45RA+ positively selected. The chain is made from TRBV6-5 and TRBJ1-2; 11 bases in between match TRBD1. In nucleotides, the sequence is TGTGCCAGCAGTCAGCCACGGACAGGGGGCGGCTACACCTTC. The encoded protein is CASSQPRTGGGYTF.